This TCR beta chain derives from a study of identical twins. Broader study findings: Rather than following the same donors, the conclusions depended on cross-sectional statistical analysis. Memory repertoires showed no such pattern, whereas abundant cord blood beta clonotypes carried fewer insertions. It was out-of-frame TCR alpha sharing in monozygotic twins that models underestimated.

Comment on this clonotype: Its antigen remains unknown.

Germline lookup yields CDR1 SEHNR and CDR2 FQNEAQ (reference sequence). This CDR3 contains 14 residues. Trimming shortened V by 10 bases and J by 7 bases, and 23 bases separated the two germline ends. cDNA molecules carried unique molecular identifiers, and template switching added a universal primer site. TCRdb re-analysed the 5' RACE reads in MiXCR, keeping a single row per CDR3 protein. The sample lists 1.5 million to 2 million distinct CDR3 sequences, roughly a third seen once, with 0.25% to 0.3% in the top ten. The chain combines TRBV7-9 with TRBJ2-7, with a weak D call TRBD2 (6 bases). This receptor was taken from a newborn girl in good health. The sample comprised cord blood. The CDR3 reads CATIIGSTYNEQYF. The CDR3 coding sequence is TGTGCCACCATAATCGGGAGTACGTACAATGAGCAGTACTTC.